Below, 8 T cell receptor beta chains from the same sample are listed, as sequenced in a study of patients and donors after allogeneic stem cell transplantation. TCRdb passed the RT-PCR reads through MiXCR, listing each CDR3 protein once. The sample records about 160,000 distinct CDR3 sequences, roughly 24% being singletons. Sequencing was done on a sample of blood, either unsorted or a sorted T cell fraction (not recorded which). The source of these receptors is a human donor who was either an allogeneic HSCT recipient or a stem cell or donor lymphocyte infusion donor (not recorded which). It is not recorded whose cells these are; they may come from a transplant donor.

V is TRBV12-3 or TRBV12-4 and J is TRBJ2-2; no clear D. V lost 10 bases, J lost 1 base, and 13 bases lay in between. The CDR3 spans 14 residues. The CDR3 coding sequence is TGTGCCACGCTGCCAGGTCGGAACACCGGGGAGCTGTTTTTT. This codes for CATLPGRNTGELFF.

This clonotype was seen only a few times. The CDR3: CSAARARNTEAFF. Here the CDR3 DNA reads TGCAGCGCCGCCCGGGCTCGTAACACTGAAGCTTTCTTT. The V gene is TRBV29-1, the J gene TRBJ1-1; no reliable D call. V lost 7 bases and J 2 bases, leaving 14 bases between the germline ends. The CDR3 consists of 13 residues. Germline V gene sequence: CDR1 SQVTM, CDR2 ANQGSEA.

A few counts support this clonotype. The chain combines TRBV6-5 with TRBJ1-1; TRBD1 might be the D (5 bases). Germline V gene sequence: CDR1 MNHEY, CDR2 SVGAGI. The V end was cut by 5 bases, the J end by 1 base, with 11 bases between. This CDR3 region has 14 residues. CDR3 in DNA: TGTGCCAGCAGTAACCGGGACGGGAACACTGAAGCTTTCTTT. It yields the protein CASSNRDGNTEAFF.

This clonotype was seen ten or more times. The V gene is TRBV29-1, the J gene TRBJ1-1, with D possibly being TRBD1 (5 bases). This CDR3 has 11 residues. V was shortened by 6 bases and J by 10 bases, with 15 bases between the two germline ends. The V gene's germline CDR1 is SQVTM and CDR2 ANQGSEA. The CDR3 coding sequence is TGCAGCGTCCCTGGGGGGGTTGGAGCTTTCTTT. Translating gives CSVPGGVGAFF.

Only a few counts were recorded for this clonotype. V usage is TRBV25-1 and J usage is TRBJ2-7, with D tentatively TRBD1 (6 bases). V lost 8 bases to trimming and J lost 9 bases, with 11 bases between them. Germline V gives CDR1 MGHDK, CDR2 SYGVNS. CDR3 length equals 10 residues. CDR3 region: CASGVGAQYF. The CDR3 DNA is TGTGCCAGCGGGGTGGGGGCGCAGTACTTC.

This chain links TRBV4-3 with TRBJ1-2, with 7 positions matching TRBD1. The trim removed 0 bases at V and 4 bases at J, leaving 14 bases unmatched. The germline CDR1 and CDR2 sequences are LGHNA and YSLEER. The CDR3 loop spans 18 amino acids. CDR3 sequence: CASSQDFRQGVLGYGYTF. The DNA of the CDR3 is TGCGCCAGCAGCCAAGATTTCCGGCAGGGGGTGTTGGGCTATGGCTACACCTTC.

This clonotype showed up many times. The chain recombines TRBV5-1 with TRBJ2-1, with unresolved D. Germline V gene lookup returns CDR1 SGHRS and CDR2 YFSETQ. The CDR3 has 18 residues. Trimming removed 1 base from V and 4 bases from J, with 21 bases in between. The CDR3 coding sequence is TGCGCCAGCAGCTTGATCGGTAGGGCCTCTTCGGTTTACAATGAGCAGTTCTTC. Amino acid sequence: CASSLIGRASSVYNEQFF. Full variable domain (outside the CDR3, taken from reference TRBV5-1 and TRBJ2-1): KAGVTQTPRYLIKTRGQQVTLSCSPISGHRSVSWYQQTPGQGLQFLFEYFSETQRNKGNFPGRFSGRQFSNSRSEMNVSTLELGDSALYLCASSLIGRASSVYNEQFFGPGTRLTVL.

In this sample, this clonotype turned up many times. The V call is TRBV3-1, the J call TRBJ1-5, with TRBD1 matching over 7 bases. With V trimmed by 5 bases and J by 3 bases, 7 bases remained unmatched. Germline CDR1 reads LGHDT; CDR2 reads YNNKEL (reference sequence). The CDR3 is 15 residues long. The DNA of the CDR3 is TGTGCCAGCAGCACAGGGGACAGACCCAATCAGCCCCAGCATTTT. Translating it yields CASSTGDRPNQPQHF.